Shown below are 27 T cell receptor beta chains from a single sample sequenced in a study of cytomegalovirus exposure and HLA in healthy donors. PCR used 60 Vbeta primers and 13 Jbeta primers. Method: immunoSEQ multiplex PCR; TCRdb's copy keeps in-frame clones and lacks some. The repertoire holds 150,000 to 200,000 clones, with roughly 80% as singletons. The sequenced sample was PBMCs. These receptors were obtained from a female donor in good health and CMV-seronegative.

The chain recombines TRBV18 with TRBJ1-5; the D gene is possibly TRBD1 (6 bases). The V and J ends lost 6 bases and 2 bases respectively, with 14 bases between them. This CDR3 has 15 residues. The germline CDR1 and CDR2 sequences are KGHSH and LQKENI. The CDR3 loop reads CASSWTAHGNQPQHF. Here the CDR3 DNA reads TGTGCCAGCTCTTGGACAGCCCATGGCAATCAGCCCCAGCATTTT.

This chain joins TRBV6-5 and TRBJ2-5; possible D gene TRBD1, 6 bases. Germline V gene data show CDR1 as MNHEY and CDR2 as SVGAGI. The CDR3 covers 14 residues. V gave up 6 bases and J gave up 3 bases, with 14 bases separating them. As DNA, the CDR3 is TGTGCCAGCAGACGGACAGACAACAAAGAGACCCAGTACTTC. Amino acids: CASRRTDNKETQYF.

The chain combines TRBV4-3 with TRBJ2-1; 7 nucleotides align to TRBD2. CDR3 length: 16 residues. Trimming removed 0 bases from V and 0 bases from J; junction bases left unmatched: 2. Germline CDR1 LGHNA, CDR2 YSLEER. The chain's CDR3 is CASSQDGGGSYNEQFF. In DNA, the CDR3 is TGCGCCAGCAGCCAAGATGGCGGGGGCTCCTACAATGAGCAGTTCTTC.

The V call is TRBV4-3, the J call TRBJ1-2; D not certain. The CDR3 spans 16 residues. CDR1 is LGHNA and CDR2 is YSLEER in the germline V gene. Trimming cost V 0 bases and J 1 base, with 12 bases left between them. The CDR3, as DNA: TGCGCCAGCAGCCAAGAGGACGGGGAAGTTAACTATGGCTACACCTTC. Translated: CASSQEDGEVNYGYTF.

The count of this clone is one. The CDR3 protein is CASSRKGGAGEFF. The DNA of the CDR3 is TGTGCCAGCAGCCGAAAGGGGGGGGCAGGGGAGTTCTTC. This chain uses TRBV7-2 with TRBJ2-1; possible D gene TRBD2, 7 bases. Germline CDR1 reads SGHTA; CDR2 reads FQGNSA. The CDR3 spans 13 residues. V lost 5 bases and J 14 bases, leaving 19 bases between the germline ends.

The chain couples TRBV6-1 to TRBJ2-7; 7 bases agree with TRBD1. CDR3 length: 15 amino acids. Germline-derived CDR1 and CDR2 are MNHNS and SASEGT. V shed 2 bases, J shed 0 bases, and the junction held 4 bases outside the gene matches. This chain's CDR3 is CASSERQGDSYEQYF. The CDR3 coding sequence is TGTGCCAGCAGTGAACGGCAGGGGGACTCCTACGAGCAGTACTTC.

The chain links TRBV18 to TRBJ2-2; 10 nucleotides agree with TRBD2. The trim removed 3 bases at V and 8 bases at J, leaving 6 bases unmatched. This CDR3 contains 15 residues. Germline values: CDR1 KGHSH, CDR2 LQKENI. The CDR3 is CASSPILAGTGELFF. The CDR3 coding sequence is TGTGCCAGCTCACCGATACTAGCGGGAACAGGGGAGCTGTTTTTT. Looking up the rest from reference TRBV18 and TRBJ2-2 gives the full variable domain: NAGVMQNPRHLVRRRGQEARLRCSPMKGHSHVYWYRQLPEEGLKFMVYLQKENIIDESGMPKERFSAEFPKEGPSILRIQQVVRGDSAAYFCASSPILAGTGELFFGEGSRLTVL.

The gene calls are TRBV10-2 and TRBJ1-2; 10 bases are shared with TRBD1. Losses at the gene ends were 10 bases for V and 1 base for J; bases not matched to a gene: 6. The CDR3 runs to 14 residues. Germline loops: CDR1 WSHSY, CDR2 SAAADI. In DNA form, the CDR3 reads TGCGCCATTGGGACAGGGGAGGTTAACTATGGCTACACCTTC. Amino acid sequence: CAIGTGEVNYGYTF.

V is TRBV7-9 and J is TRBJ1-2; no clear D. The V end lost 6 bases, the J end lost 5 bases, and 13 bases lay between the germline ends. Germline V lookup: CDR1 SEHNR, CDR2 FQNEAQ (reference sequence). The CDR3 length is 13 residues. This chain's CDR3 is CASSLRAPYGYTF. The CDR3 DNA reads as TGTGCCAGCAGTCTCCGCGCACCGTATGGCTACACCTTC.

This chain links TRBV9 with TRBJ2-3, with TRBD2 matching over 7 bases. Germline V gives CDR1 SGDLS, CDR2 YYNGEE. The CDR3 sequence is 15 residues long. V was pared by 0 bases and J by 3 bases, with 4 bases of the junction left unmatched. CDR3 sequence (DNA): TGTGCCAGCAGCGTAGGAGCGGGACTGACAGATACGCAGTATTTT. This codes for CASSVGAGLTDTQYF.

J is TRBJ1-2 and V is TRBV4-1, with TRBD1 as a possible D gene (6 bases). The V end was cut by 1 base, the J end by 5 bases, with 11 bases between. Germline lookup yields CDR1 MGHRA and CDR2 YSYEKL. CDR3 size: 14 residues. CDR3 nucleotides: TGCGCCAGCAGCCAAGCCGGGACATCGTATGGCTACACCTTC. Its translation: CASSQAGTSYGYTF.

The V gene is TRBV5-8, the J gene TRBJ2-5, with D perhaps matching TRBD1 (5 bases). Trimming left V 0 bases short and J 9 bases short, with 12 bases between. Germline lookup yields CDR1 SGHTS and CDR2 YDEGEE. The CDR3 is 13 amino acids. This chain's CDR3 is CASSLEALGAQYF. CDR3 nucleotide sequence: TGTGCCAGCAGCTTGGAAGCCCTAGGGGCCCAGTACTTC.

The V call is TRBV6-5, the J call TRBJ1-6; TRBD1 aligns across 8 bases. In germline, CDR1 is MNHEY, CDR2 SVGAGI. V was pared by 7 bases and J by 10 bases, with 9 bases of the junction left unmatched. The CDR3 is 14 residues long. As DNA, the CDR3 is TGTGCCAGCACCCCGGGACAGGAAGAGTCACCCCTCCACTTT. It yields the protein CASTPGQEESPLHF.

The V call is TRBV6-5, the J call TRBJ1-6; no firm D call. Germline V gives CDR1 MNHEY, CDR2 SVGAGI. V lost 10 bases and J lost 10, with 17 bases in between. The CDR3 extends over 13 amino acids. The CDR3 loop is CATGVSLGSPLHF. The CDR3 DNA follows: TGTGCCACGGGTGTTTCTCTCGGCTCACCCCTCCACTTT.

V usage is TRBV2 and J usage is TRBJ2-7, with a tentative D call TRBD2 (5 bases). Trimming stripped 8 bases from V and 6 bases from J, with 20 bases between. From germline, CDR1 is SNHLY and CDR2 FYNNEI. This CDR3 contains 14 residues. The CDR3 reads CASQSEGVLLEQYF. The DNA of the CDR3 is TGTGCCAGCCAGAGTGAGGGAGTCCTCCTCGAGCAGTACTTC.

The chain links TRBV5-1 to TRBJ2-5; D may be TRBD1 (5 bases). The V gene lost 5 bases and the J gene lost 2 bases, with 22 bases spanning the gap. Germline V lookup: CDR1 SGHRS, CDR2 YFSETQ. The CDR3 length is 17 residues. The CDR3 DNA reads as TGCGCCAGCAGAAGGACGGGCAGGGTGGGTTTTCAAGAGACCCAGTACTTC. This gives the protein CASRRTGRVGFQETQYF.

This rearrangement joins TRBV6-1 to TRBJ2-1; a weak D match, TRBD1 (6 bases). Germline V lookup: CDR1 MNHNS, CDR2 SASEGT. V shed 6 bases and J shed 0 bases, with 12 bases lying between them. The CDR3 length is 15 residues. CDR3 DNA: TGTGCCAGCAGCCGCCGGGACAACTCCTACAATGAGCAGTTCTTC. As protein: CASSRRDNSYNEQFF.

This clone was counted between two and nine times. The chain couples TRBV5-4 to TRBJ1-4; D is ambiguous. This CDR3 spans 14 amino acids. Germline V lookup: CDR1 SGHNT, CDR2 YYREEE (reference sequence). The V end was cut by 1 base, the J end by 2 bases, with 6 bases between. The CDR3: CASSLMATNEKLFF. Written as DNA, the CDR3 is TGTGCCAGCAGCTTGATGGCCACTAATGAAAAACTGTTTTTT.

This clone is a singleton in its sample. The V and J genes are TRBV5-1 and TRBJ2-1; 11 bases agree with TRBD2. The CDR3 has 16 residues. Germline V gene lookup returns CDR1 SGHRS and CDR2 YFSETQ. V dropped 1 base and J dropped 5; count of bases not matched to a gene: 5. Here the CDR3 DNA reads TGCGCCAGCAGCTTGCCGCAGACTAGCGGGAACAATGAGCAGTTCTTC. Translating it yields CASSLPQTSGNNEQFF.

The rearrangement joins TRBV4-1 to TRBJ2-1; 10 bases fit TRBD2. Germline V gene data show CDR1 as MGHRA and CDR2 as YSYEKL. V lost 1 base, J lost 8 bases, and 8 bases stayed unmatched. The CDR3 has 16 amino acids. CDR3: CASSQVLLAGEYEQFF. The CDR3 DNA is TGCGCCAGCAGCCAAGTTTTGCTAGCGGGAGAGTATGAGCAGTTCTTC.

The rearrangement uses TRBV28 and TRBJ2-2, with TRBD1 identical over 9 bases. The germline V gene encodes CDR1 MDHEN and CDR2 SYDVKM. The ends lost 6 bases at V and 5 bases at J; junction bases unmatched: 19. The CDR3 consists of 19 residues. In DNA form, the CDR3 reads TGTGCCAGCAGGACCCCCCGGACAGGGGTCCGCTATGGAACCGGGGAGCTGTTTTTT. Translated: CASRTPRTGVRYGTGELFF.

As concerns this clone: Its ends do not fully match the called genes, so a read error is possible. The V and J genes are TRBV5-4 and TRBJ2-4; D not resolved. The CDR3 runs to 14 residues. Germline V gene data show CDR1 as SGHNT and CDR2 as YYREEE (reference sequence). The DNA for the CDR3 is TGTGCCAGCAGCTTAGGTTCCGCCAAAAACAGTCAGTACTTC. It encodes CASSLGSAKNSQYF.

The chain combines TRBV19 with TRBJ2-2; 7 positions match TRBD2. Germline V CDR1 and CDR2: LNHDA, SQIVND (reference sequence). The CDR3 has 17 amino acids. V dropped 5 bases and J dropped 8; count of bases not matched to a gene: 17. This chain's CDR3 is CASSRGMREPFPGELFF. The CDR3 coding sequence is TGTGCCAGTAGTCGAGGGATGCGGGAGCCGTTCCCGGGGGAGCTGTTTTTT. Variable domain in full (rest from reference TRBV19 and TRBJ2-2): DGGITQSPKYLFRKEGQNVTLSCEQNLNHDAMYWYRQDPGQGLRLIYYSQIVNDFQKGDIAEGYSVSREKKESFPLTVTSAQKNPTAFYLCASSRGMREPFPGELFFGEGSRLTVL.

The rearrangement links TRBV5-1 to TRBJ2-5, with a tentative D call TRBD2 (6 bases). Germline assignment: CDR1 SGHRS and CDR2 YFSETQ. The CDR3 loop spans 12 amino acids. The V end was cut by 7 bases, the J end by 4 bases, with 11 bases between. CDR3 coding DNA: TGCGCCAGCGGGACTGGGTTAGAGACCCAGTACTTC. Translated: CASGTGLETQYF.

The genes are TRBV7-2 and TRBJ1-1; TRBD1 matches at 8 bases. Trimming removed 5 bases from V and 10 bases from J; junction bases left unmatched: 15. The CDR3 extends over 15 amino acids. CDR1 and CDR2 (germline): SGHTA, FQGNSA. The CDR3 reads CASSPRQGTGKGAFF. The CDR3 coding sequence is TGTGCCAGCAGCCCTCGACAGGGGACGGGGAAGGGAGCTTTCTTT.

The CDR3 DNA reads TGTGCCAGCAGCGTTAGGGCCACAGGGACGAACACTGAAGCTTTCTTT. Amino acid sequence: CASSVRATGTNTEAFF. The chain is built from TRBV7-2 and TRBJ1-1; TRBD1 might be the D (6 bases). V shed 5 bases and J shed 1 base, with 17 bases lying between them. CDR1 is SGHTA, CDR2 FQGNSA, per germline. CDR3 size: 16 residues.

The chain links TRBV7-2 to TRBJ2-7; possibly TRBD2 for D (6 bases). Germline V gene data show CDR1 as SGHTA and CDR2 as FQGNSA. CDR3 length: 15 amino acids. V was clipped by 5 bases and J by 6 bases, with 20 bases between them. CDR3 sequence reads: CASSAGTPGRGEQYF. For the CDR3, the DNA is TGTGCCAGCAGCGCGGGGACGCCCGGCCGAGGCGAGCAGTACTTC.